These T cell receptor beta chains were read from a single sample in a study of OX40 agonist ivuxolimab in advanced cancers. Repertoires were generated with immunoSEQ multiplex PCR, while TCRdb's copy carries only in-frame clones and drops some. The table lists approximately 70,000 clones, roughly 88% of them singletons, with roughly 8% in the top ten. This specimen consisted of CD4+ or CD8+ T cells sorted from blood, obtained in a trial of the OX40 agonist ivuxolimab. Receptors originate from an adult with an advanced solid tumor such as melanoma, head and neck, liver or kidney cancer. The CDR3 runs from the conserved cysteine through the conserved F or W. A D gene is named only where the DNA matches it firmly. Clone size is shown for a subset of rows, as once, few, many or a class of expanded clone.

V gene: TRBV9; J gene: TRBJ1-3; D gene: NA; clone size: NA; CDR3 protein: CASSVIPARGNTIYF; CDR3 DNA: TGTGCCAGCAGCGTAATTCCGGCCCGGGGAAACACCATATATTTT
V gene: TRBV18; J gene: TRBJ2-3; D gene: TRBD1; clone size: once; CDR3 protein: CASSQNRPGQGDTQYF; CDR3 DNA: TGTGCCAGCTCACAAAACCGGCCGGGACAGGGAGATACGCAGTATTTT
V gene: TRBV29-1; J gene: TRBJ2-7; D gene: TRBD2; clone size: NA; CDR3 protein: CSVGHASGGHEQYF; CDR3 DNA: TGCAGCGTTGGCCATGCTAGCGGGGGCCACGAGCAGTACTTC
V gene: TRBV7-3; J gene: TRBJ2-7; D gene: TRBD2; clone size: NA; CDR3 protein: CASSLTSGVEQYF; CDR3 DNA: TGTGCCAGCAGCTTGACTAGCGGGGTCGAGCAGTACTTC
V gene: TRBV28; J gene: TRBJ1-5; D gene: NA; clone size: NA; CDR3 protein: CASTPGPNQPQHF; CDR3 DNA: TGTGCCAGCACCCCTGGGCCCAATCAGCCCCAGCATTTT
V gene: TRBV6-5; J gene: TRBJ1-1; D gene: NA; clone size: NA; CDR3 protein: CASSYSQGRAEAFF; CDR3 DNA: TGTGCCAGCAGTTACAGTCAGGGCCGGGCTGAAGCTTTCTTT
V gene: TRBV7-2; J gene: TRBJ2-3; D gene: TRBD1; clone size: NA; CDR3 protein: CASSVRQGSTDTQYF; CDR3 DNA: TGTGCCAGCAGCGTCCGACAGGGTAGCACAGATACGCAGTATTTT
V gene: TRBV18; J gene: TRBJ1-6; D gene: NA; clone size: NA; CDR3 protein: CASSPRGTLNNSPLHF; CDR3 DNA: TGTGCCAGCTCACCAAGGGGGACGTTAAATAATTCACCCCTCCACTTT
V gene: TRBV9; J gene: TRBJ1-3; D gene: NA; clone size: NA; CDR3 protein: CASSVAGNTIYF; CDR3 DNA: TGTGCCAGCAGCGTTGCTGGAAACACCATATATTTT
V gene: TRBV18; J gene: TRBJ2-7; D gene: NA; clone size: NA; CDR3 protein: CASSPSGGFPSYEQYF; CDR3 DNA: TGTGCCAGCTCACCATCAGGGGGGTTCCCCTCCTACGAGCAGTACTTC
V gene: TRBV28; J gene: TRBJ1-5; D gene: NA; clone size: once; CDR3 protein: CASSSIQGTGNQPQHF; CDR3 DNA: TGTGCCAGCAGTTCAATTCAGGGGACGGGGAATCAGCCCCAGCATTTT
V gene: TRBV5-1; J gene: TRBJ1-6; D gene: NA; clone size: NA; CDR3 protein: CASSPGQPGSPLHF; CDR3 DNA: TGCGCCAGCAGTCCCGGACAGCCGGGGTCACCCCTCCACTTT
V gene: TRBV15; J gene: TRBJ2-2; D gene: TRBD1; clone size: NA; CDR3 protein: CATSRTGRTGELFF; CDR3 DNA: TGTGCCACCAGCAGGACAGGGCGAACCGGGGAGCTGTTTTTT
V gene: TRBV19; J gene: TRBJ2-3; D gene: NA; clone size: NA; CDR3 protein: CASEIVGTDTQYF; CDR3 DNA: TGTGCCAGTGAGATAGTTGGCACAGATACGCAGTATTTT
V gene: TRBV6-5; J gene: TRBJ2-7; D gene: TRBD1; clone size: NA; CDR3 protein: CASTIRQGSPYEQYF; CDR3 DNA: TGTGCCAGCACCATAAGACAGGGGTCGCCCTACGAGCAGTACTTC
V gene: TRBV18; J gene: TRBJ2-5; D gene: NA; clone size: NA; CDR3 protein: CASSPGTPQETQYF; CDR3 DNA: TGTGCCAGCTCACCAGGGACACCCCAAGAGACCCAGTACTTC
V gene: TRBV11-1; J gene: TRBJ2-7; D gene: NA; clone size: NA; CDR3 protein: CASSLWGPSYEQYF; CDR3 DNA: TGTGCCAGCAGCTTATGGGGGCCCTCCTACGAGCAGTACTTC
V gene: TRBV7-3; J gene: TRBJ1-2; D gene: TRBD1; clone size: NA; CDR3 protein: CASSRTGGGGYTF; CDR3 DNA: TGTGCCAGCAGCAGGACAGGGGGCGGCGGCTACACCTTC
V gene: TRBV10-1; J gene: TRBJ1-3; D gene: TRBD1; clone size: NA; CDR3 protein: CAIAGRGPYTIYF; CDR3 DNA: TGCGCCATCGCCGGGAGGGGGCCGTACACCATATATTTT
V gene: TRBV25-1; J gene: TRBJ1-2; D gene: NA; clone size: NA; CDR3 protein: CASSEAQGFYTF; CDR3 DNA: TGTGCCAGCAGTGAAGCCCAGGGCTTCTACACCTTC
V gene: TRBV7-9; J gene: TRBJ2-2; D gene: TRBD2; clone size: NA; CDR3 protein: CASSLVGGARTAGELFF; CDR3 DNA: TGTGCCAGCAGCTTGGTCGGGGGGGCGAGGACCGCCGGGGAGCTGTTTTTT
V gene: TRBV19; J gene: TRBJ1-4; D gene: NA; clone size: NA; CDR3 protein: CASTYGRGLNEKLFF; CDR3 DNA: TGTGCCAGTACTTACGGGCGGGGTCTTAATGAAAAACTGTTTTTT
V gene: TRBV7-2; J gene: TRBJ2-3; D gene: NA; clone size: NA; CDR3 protein: CASSFRKSLTQYF; CDR3 DNA: TGTGCCAGCAGCTTCAGGAAAAGCCTTACGCAGTATTTT
V gene: TRBV5-5; J gene: TRBJ2-1; D gene: NA; clone size: NA; CDR3 protein: CAGSGGAGNEQFF; CDR3 DNA: TGTGCCGGGTCGGGCGGGGCAGGAAATGAGCAGTTCTTC
V gene: TRBV5-1; J gene: TRBJ1-4; D gene: NA; clone size: NA; CDR3 protein: CASRVGEEKLFF; CDR3 DNA: TGCGCCAGCAGGGTGGGGGAAGAAAAACTGTTTTTT
V gene: TRBV28; J gene: TRBJ2-2; D gene: TRBD2; clone size: NA; CDR3 protein: CASSLWLGGDTGELFF; CDR3 DNA: TGTGCCAGCAGCCTTTGGCTGGGGGGGGACACCGGGGAGCTGTTTTTT
V gene: TRBV5-6; J gene: TRBJ2-2; D gene: NA; clone size: NA; CDR3 protein: CASSYNPGARELFF; CDR3 DNA: TGTGCCAGCAGCTACAACCCAGGGGCCCGGGAGCTGTTTTTT
V gene: TRBV2; J gene: TRBJ1-4; D gene: NA; clone size: NA; CDR3 protein: CASSTRNEKLFF; CDR3 DNA: TGTGCCAGCAGTACTCGAAATGAAAAACTGTTTTTT
V gene: TRBV11-2; J gene: TRBJ1-4; D gene: NA; clone size: NA; CDR3 protein: CASSDRSYLEKLFF; CDR3 DNA: TGTGCCAGCAGCGACAGGAGTTATTTGGAAAAACTGTTTTTT
V gene: TRBV5-8; J gene: TRBJ1-2; D gene: TRBD1; clone size: NA; CDR3 protein: CASSLTGSLPYGYTF; CDR3 DNA: TGTGCCAGCAGTTTGACAGGGAGCCTTCCCTATGGCTACACCTTC
V gene: TRBV19; J gene: TRBJ1-5; D gene: NA; clone size: NA; CDR3 protein: CASSKGRDRVSIQPQHF; CDR3 DNA: TGTGCCAGTAGTAAGGGGAGGGATCGAGTTTCTATTCAGCCCCAGCATTTT
V gene: TRBV18; J gene: TRBJ2-3; D gene: NA; clone size: NA; CDR3 protein: CASSPGATDTQYF; CDR3 DNA: TGTGCCAGCTCACCAGGGGCAACAGATACGCAGTATTTT
V gene: TRBV18; J gene: TRBJ2-7; D gene: NA; clone size: NA; CDR3 protein: CASSPRDPRSYEQYF; CDR3 DNA: TGTGCCAGCTCACCACGGGATCCCCGCTCCTACGAGCAGTACTTC
V gene: TRBV12-5; J gene: TRBJ1-5; D gene: NA; clone size: NA; CDR3 protein: CASAQQGNQPQHF; CDR3 DNA: TGTGCTAGTGCCCAACAAGGAAATCAGCCCCAGCATTTT
V gene: TRBV2; J gene: TRBJ2-3; D gene: NA; clone size: NA; CDR3 protein: CASSEGGDTQYF; CDR3 DNA: TGTGCCAGCAGTGAAGGTGGGGATACGCAGTATTTT
V gene: TRBV5-4; J gene: TRBJ2-5; D gene: TRBD2; clone size: NA; CDR3 protein: CASSSGLAGGETQYF; CDR3 DNA: TGTGCCAGCAGCTCTGGACTAGCGGGGGGAGAGACCCAGTACTTC
V gene: TRBV19; J gene: TRBJ2-3; D gene: TRBD1; clone size: NA; CDR3 protein: CASTSTGTDTQYF; CDR3 DNA: TGTGCCAGTACCTCGACAGGGACAGATACGCAGTATTTT
V gene: TRBV5-1; J gene: TRBJ1-1; D gene: NA; clone size: NA; CDR3 protein: CASSLASTAATTEAFF; CDR3 DNA: TGCGCCAGCAGCTTGGCCTCGACAGCCGCGACGACTGAAGCTTTCTTT
V gene: TRBV6-5; J gene: TRBJ2-3; D gene: TRBD2; clone size: NA; CDR3 protein: CASSSQRGGRTDTQYF; CDR3 DNA: TGTGCCAGCAGTTCTCAGCGGGGGGGCCGGACAGATACGCAGTATTTT
V gene: TRBV6-5; J gene: TRBJ2-1; D gene: TRBD2; clone size: NA; CDR3 protein: CASSYYGSGGDEQFF; CDR3 DNA: TGTGCCAGCAGTTACTATGGTAGCGGGGGGGATGAGCAGTTCTTC
V gene: TRBV7-3; J gene: TRBJ2-6; D gene: NA; clone size: NA; CDR3 protein: CASSLFSGTRSSGANVLTF; CDR3 DNA: TGTGCCAGCAGCCTGTTTTCCGGGACCCGATCCTCTGGGGCCAACGTCCTGACTTTC